These T cell receptor beta chains were read from a single sample in a study of cytomegalovirus exposure and HLA in healthy donors. Repertoires were generated with immunoSEQ multiplex PCR, while TCRdb's copy carries only in-frame clones and drops some. The sample consists of 95,000 to 150,000 clones, over 6.5% of them appearing once. Material: PBMCs. The receptor set was obtained from a woman aged 40 to 50 in good health and CMV-seropositive. CDR3s include the opening cysteine and the closing phenylalanine or tryptophan. Fields, in order: J gene, V gene, CDR3 protein.

j_gene: TRBJ2-7; v_gene: TRBV7-2; CDR3aa: CASSLTQGTQYEQYF
j_gene: TRBJ2-7; v_gene: TRBV5-1; CDR3aa: CASSPTLHREGCLIVSGQYF
j_gene: TRBJ2-7; v_gene: TRBV19; CDR3aa: CASSIRLNLVYEQYF
j_gene: TRBJ2-1; v_gene: TRBV5-6; CDR3aa: CASSSPGLGNEQFF
j_gene: TRBJ1-2; v_gene: TRBV6-1; CDR3aa: CASSEVDDSNYGYTF
j_gene: TRBJ1-1; v_gene: TRBV5-1; CDR3aa: CASSLLLQGAGNTEAFF
j_gene: TRBJ1-6; v_gene: TRBV2; CDR3aa: CASQREAASSYNSPLHF
j_gene: TRBJ1-1; v_gene: TRBV6-6; CDR3aa: CASSFTGGRSEAFF
j_gene: TRBJ1-5; v_gene: TRBV6-4; CDR3aa: CASRAWTASNQPQHF
j_gene: TRBJ2-7; v_gene: TRBV5-6; CDR3aa: CASSNVGGFYEQYF
j_gene: TRBJ2-7; v_gene: TRBV6-6; CDR3aa: CASTPPGRNEQYF
j_gene: TRBJ1-2; v_gene: TRBV27; CDR3aa: CASMSQGYGYTF
j_gene: TRBJ2-1; v_gene: TRBV19; CDR3aa: CASDSGENSYNEQFF
j_gene: TRBJ2-5; v_gene: TRBV5-4; CDR3aa: CASSLEGRGRRETQYF
j_gene: TRBJ1-4; v_gene: TRBV10-2; CDR3aa: CASSERPGRNEKLFF
j_gene: TRBJ1-3; v_gene: TRBV19; CDR3aa: CASSFTGNTIYF
j_gene: TRBJ2-1; v_gene: TRBV5-1; CDR3aa: CASSWGQGSFNEQFF
j_gene: TRBJ1-2; v_gene: TRBV29-1; CDR3aa: CSAEQNYGYTF
j_gene: TRBJ2-3; v_gene: TRBV9; CDR3aa: CASSAGVGNTDTQYF
j_gene: TRBJ1-3; v_gene: TRBV18; CDR3aa: CASSRTGQALTGGNTIYF
j_gene: TRBJ2-7; v_gene: TRBV19; CDR3aa: CASSIVGTPSRNYEQYF
j_gene: TRBJ1-1; v_gene: TRBV5-1; CDR3aa: CASSLVGDGGTEAFF
j_gene: TRBJ1-4; v_gene: TRBV6-5; CDR3aa: CASRYPLSQGNEKLFF
j_gene: TRBJ2-7; v_gene: TRBV19; CDR3aa: CASSMAGVYYEQYF
j_gene: -; v_gene: TRBV5-1; CDR3aa: CASSLRGAHYEQYF
j_gene: TRBJ2-7; v_gene: TRBV6-1; CDR3aa: CASSEQVSGAGDEQYF
j_gene: TRBJ1-5; v_gene: TRBV6-5; CDR3aa: CASGGNQPQHF
j_gene: TRBJ2-7; v_gene: TRBV19; CDR3aa: CASSFSGASYEQYF
j_gene: TRBJ2-7; v_gene: TRBV28; CDR3aa: CASSWPQGYEQYF
j_gene: TRBJ2-1; v_gene: TRBV5-4; CDR3aa: CASSFLRQASYNEQFF
j_gene: TRBJ1-2; v_gene: TRBV27; CDR3aa: CATGTNGYTF
j_gene: TRBJ1-1; v_gene: TRBV9; CDR3aa: CASSVGPGVEAFF
j_gene: TRBJ1-1; v_gene: TRBV30; CDR3aa: CAWSDYRGGTEAFF
j_gene: TRBJ1-5; v_gene: TRBV28; CDR3aa: CASSLRGGSNQPQHF
j_gene: TRBJ2-5; v_gene: TRBV6-6; CDR3aa: CASSSTSGGGETQYF
j_gene: TRBJ2-7; v_gene: TRBV30; CDR3aa: CAWSVGRVGSYEQYF
j_gene: TRBJ1-1; v_gene: TRBV30; CDR3aa: CAWRRGALWREAFF
j_gene: TRBJ2-5; v_gene: TRBV5-4; CDR3aa: CASSLAGQGRQETQYF
j_gene: TRBJ1-4; v_gene: TRBV29-1; CDR3aa: CSTLTGNNEKLFF
j_gene: TRBJ2-1; v_gene: TRBV2; CDR3aa: CASSVIRDRVNEQFF
j_gene: -; v_gene: TRBV5-1; CDR3aa: CASSSLSGSNSYEQYF
j_gene: TRBJ1-1; v_gene: TRBV5-1; CDR3aa: CASSLRQGGNTEAFF
j_gene: TRBJ2-7; v_gene: TRBV5-8; CDR3aa: CASSLGTGVRSVEQYF
j_gene: TRBJ2-2; v_gene: TRBV9; CDR3aa: CASSDSRGPGTGELFF
j_gene: TRBJ1-4; v_gene: TRBV28; CDR3aa: CASSIAGNNEKLFF
j_gene: TRBJ2-1; v_gene: TRBV5-1; CDR3aa: CARGYQAGGDNEQFF
j_gene: TRBJ1-2; v_gene: TRBV4-2; CDR3aa: CASSHSTAPTINYGYTF
j_gene: TRBJ1-1; v_gene: TRBV7-2; CDR3aa: CASSLVAQGGTEAFF
j_gene: TRBJ1-1; v_gene: TRBV30; CDR3aa: CAWRSGFKSLEAFF